The sequence of this T cell receptor (beta chain) was determined in a study of CXCR3-negative and CXCR3-positive naive CD8 T cells. Whole-study context: TRB reads totalled about 140 million, about 1.5 +/- 0.3 million per library.

Remarks on this clonotype: Its specificity is not known.

Definition of naive CD8+ T cells rested on a CD45RO-CCR7+CD27+CD95- profile. Notes on the study in general: Most assays used freshly isolated PBMCs, as cryopreservation partially reduced CXCR3. Memory CD8+ cells showed much lower diversity, while both naive subsets were comparably high. TRB CDR3s of CXCR3-positive naive cells were more hydrophobic than those of CXCR3-negative naive cells.

The authors prepared UMI-labeled TRB cDNA libraries by 5' RACE. TCRdb reanalyzed the 5' RACE reads and collapses them to one entry per CDR3 protein, without DNA. In all, the sample yields around 160,000 distinct CDR3 sequences. The source is a human donor in good health. Some clones in this sample may be carry-over from other donors' samples. Sequenced: naive CXCR3+ CD8+ T cells from blood. This sample's subset: CD45RO-CCR7+CD27+CD95- naive CD8+ T cells expressing CXCR3 (TNR3+).

CDR3 region: CASSQDSGAYGYTF. The chain couples TRBV4-3 to TRBJ1-2; TCRdb calls TRBD1, which cannot be checked without DNA. Germline lookup yields CDR1 LGHNA and CDR2 YSLEER. CDR3 size: 14 residues.